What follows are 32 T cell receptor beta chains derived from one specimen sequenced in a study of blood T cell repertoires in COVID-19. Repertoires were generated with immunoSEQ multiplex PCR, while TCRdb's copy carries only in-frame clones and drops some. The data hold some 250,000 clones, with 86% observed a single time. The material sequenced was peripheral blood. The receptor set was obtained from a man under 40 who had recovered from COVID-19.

The CDR3 protein is CASSQDLAGYGYTF. Written as DNA, the CDR3 is TGCGCCAGCAGCCAAGATCTGGCGGGGTATGGCTACACCTTC. J is TRBJ1-2 and V is TRBV4-3; D unresolved. V gave up 0 bases and J gave up 5 bases, with 10 bases separating them. CDR1 and CDR2 (germline): LGHNA, YSLEER. CDR3 size: 14 residues.

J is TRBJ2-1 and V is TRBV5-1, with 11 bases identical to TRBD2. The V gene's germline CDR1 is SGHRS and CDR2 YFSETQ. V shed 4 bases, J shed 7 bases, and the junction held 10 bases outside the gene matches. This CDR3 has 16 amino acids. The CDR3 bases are TGCGCCAGCAGCCCTACTGCCGGACTAGCGGGTAATGAGCAGTTCTTC. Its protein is CASSPTAGLAGNEQFF.

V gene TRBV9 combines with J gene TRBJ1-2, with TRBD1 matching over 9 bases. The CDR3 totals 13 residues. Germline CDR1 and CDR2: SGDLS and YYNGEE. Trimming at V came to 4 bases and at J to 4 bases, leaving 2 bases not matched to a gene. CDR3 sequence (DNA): TGTGCCAGCAGCATGGACAGGGGCTATGGCTACACCTTC. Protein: CASSMDRGYGYTF.

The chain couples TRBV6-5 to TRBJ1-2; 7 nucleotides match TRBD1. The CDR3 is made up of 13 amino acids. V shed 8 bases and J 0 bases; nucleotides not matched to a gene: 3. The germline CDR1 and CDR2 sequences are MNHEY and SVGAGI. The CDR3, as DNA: TGTGCCAGCCGGGACAGTTCTAACTATGGCTACACCTTC. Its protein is CASRDSSNYGYTF.

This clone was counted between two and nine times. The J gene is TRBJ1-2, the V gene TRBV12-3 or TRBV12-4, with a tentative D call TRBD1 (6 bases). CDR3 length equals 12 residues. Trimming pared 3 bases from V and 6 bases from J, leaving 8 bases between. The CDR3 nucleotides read TGTGCCAGCAGTTTCCAGGGGAATGGCTACACCTTC. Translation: CASSFQGNGYTF.

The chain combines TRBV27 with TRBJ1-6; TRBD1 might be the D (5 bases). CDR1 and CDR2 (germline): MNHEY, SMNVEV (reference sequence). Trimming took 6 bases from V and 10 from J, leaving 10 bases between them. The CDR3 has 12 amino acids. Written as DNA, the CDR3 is TGTGCCAGCAGCGGGGGTCCGTCACCCCTCCACTTT. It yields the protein CASSGGPSPLHF.

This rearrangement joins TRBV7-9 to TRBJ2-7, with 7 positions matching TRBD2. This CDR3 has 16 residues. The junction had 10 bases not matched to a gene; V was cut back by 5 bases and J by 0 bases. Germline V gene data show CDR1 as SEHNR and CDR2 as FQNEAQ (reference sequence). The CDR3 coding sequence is TGTGCCAGCAGCCCAGTGGGGGGGGTCCTCTCCTACGAGCAGTACTTC. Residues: CASSPVGGVLSYEQYF.

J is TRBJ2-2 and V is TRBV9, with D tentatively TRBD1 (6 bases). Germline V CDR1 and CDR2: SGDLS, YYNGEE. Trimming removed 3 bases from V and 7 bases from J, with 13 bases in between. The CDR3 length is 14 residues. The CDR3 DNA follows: TGTGCCAGCAGCGCTTACCGCAGGGGCGGGGAGCTGTTTTTT. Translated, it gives CASSAYRRGGELFF.

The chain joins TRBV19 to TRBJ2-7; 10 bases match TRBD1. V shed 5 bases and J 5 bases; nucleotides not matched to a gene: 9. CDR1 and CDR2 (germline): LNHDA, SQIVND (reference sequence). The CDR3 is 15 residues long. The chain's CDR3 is CASSSPGQGQHEQYF. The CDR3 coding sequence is TGTGCCAGTAGTTCCCCGGGACAGGGGCAGCACGAGCAGTACTTC.

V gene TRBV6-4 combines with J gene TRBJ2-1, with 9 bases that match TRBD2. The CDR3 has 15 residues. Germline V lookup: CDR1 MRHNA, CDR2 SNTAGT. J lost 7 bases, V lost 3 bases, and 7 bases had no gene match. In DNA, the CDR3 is TGTGCCAGCAGTGAGGGCGGGGGGGCCGCAAATGAGCAGTTCTTC. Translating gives CASSEGGGAANEQFF.

In DNA form, the CDR3 reads TGCGCCAGCAGCTTCAGGGGCAAAGACTACGAGCAGTACTTC. Encoded protein: CASSFRGKDYEQYF. The V call is TRBV5-1, the J call TRBJ2-7; D possibly corresponds to TRBD1 (6 bases). The CDR3 spans 14 residues. V lost 2 bases to trimming and J lost 3 bases, with 12 bases between them. Germline assignment: CDR1 SGHRS and CDR2 YFSETQ.

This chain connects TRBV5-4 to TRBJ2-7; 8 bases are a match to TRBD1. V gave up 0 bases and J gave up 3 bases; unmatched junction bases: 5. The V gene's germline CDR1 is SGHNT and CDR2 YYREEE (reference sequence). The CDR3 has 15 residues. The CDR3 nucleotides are TGTGCCAGCAGCTTGGGGGACAGGTCTGTCTACGAGCAGTACTTC. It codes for CASSLGDRSVYEQYF.

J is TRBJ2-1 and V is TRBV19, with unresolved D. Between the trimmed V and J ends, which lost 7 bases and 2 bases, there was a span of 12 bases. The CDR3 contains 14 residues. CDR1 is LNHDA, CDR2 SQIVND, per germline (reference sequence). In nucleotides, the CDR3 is TGTGCCAGTACCCCAGTTATCACCTACAATGAGCAGTTCTTC. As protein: CASTPVITYNEQFF.

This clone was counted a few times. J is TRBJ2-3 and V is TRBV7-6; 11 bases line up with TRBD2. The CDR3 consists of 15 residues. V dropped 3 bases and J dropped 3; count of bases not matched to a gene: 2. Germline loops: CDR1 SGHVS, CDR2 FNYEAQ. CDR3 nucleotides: TGTGCCAGCAGCTTGACTAGCGGGGCAACAGATACGCAGTATTTT. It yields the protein CASSLTSGATDTQYF.

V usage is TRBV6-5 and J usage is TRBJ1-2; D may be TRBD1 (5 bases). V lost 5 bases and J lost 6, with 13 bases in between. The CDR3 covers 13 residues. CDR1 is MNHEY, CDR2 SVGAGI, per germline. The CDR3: CASSRPPGHGYTF. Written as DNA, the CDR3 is TGTGCCAGCAGTCGCCCCCCAGGGCATGGCTACACCTTC.

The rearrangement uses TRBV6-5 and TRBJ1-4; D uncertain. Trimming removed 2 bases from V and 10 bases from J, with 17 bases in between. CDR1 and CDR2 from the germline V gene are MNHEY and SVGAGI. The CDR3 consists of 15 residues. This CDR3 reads CASSYGQAIDGKLFF. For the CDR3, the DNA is TGTGCCAGCAGTTACGGGCAGGCGATAGATGGAAAACTGTTTTTT.

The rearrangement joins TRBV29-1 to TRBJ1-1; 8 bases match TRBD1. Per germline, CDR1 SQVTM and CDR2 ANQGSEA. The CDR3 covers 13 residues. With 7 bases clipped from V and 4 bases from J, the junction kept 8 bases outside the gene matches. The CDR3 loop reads CSGQGAGGTEAFF. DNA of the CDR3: TGCAGCGGTCAGGGGGCAGGTGGCACTGAAGCTTTCTTT.

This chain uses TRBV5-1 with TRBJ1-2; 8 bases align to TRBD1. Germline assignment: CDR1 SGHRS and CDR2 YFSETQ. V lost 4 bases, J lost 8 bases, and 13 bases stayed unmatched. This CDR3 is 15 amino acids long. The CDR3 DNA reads TGCGCCAGCAGCACAGGCGAGACAGGGGCGGTAGGCTACACCTTC. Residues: CASSTGETGAVGYTF.

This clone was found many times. The chain's CDR3 is CASSPTGSVKEKLFF. CDR3 bases: TGTGCCAGCAGCCCGACAGGGAGTGTGAAAGAAAAACTGTTTTTT. The J gene is TRBJ1-4, the V gene TRBV7-9; TRBD1 aligns across 7 bases. Germline assignment: CDR1 SEHNR and CDR2 FQNEAQ (reference sequence). The CDR3 is 15 residues long. The ends lost 5 bases at V and 8 bases at J; junction bases unmatched: 11.

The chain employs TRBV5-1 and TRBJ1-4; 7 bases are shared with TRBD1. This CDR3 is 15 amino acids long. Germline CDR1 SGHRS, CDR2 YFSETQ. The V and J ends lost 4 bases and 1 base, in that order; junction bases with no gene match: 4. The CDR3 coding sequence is TGCGCCAGCAGCCCACCAGGGGGAACTAATGAAAAACTGTTTTTT. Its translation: CASSPPGGTNEKLFF.

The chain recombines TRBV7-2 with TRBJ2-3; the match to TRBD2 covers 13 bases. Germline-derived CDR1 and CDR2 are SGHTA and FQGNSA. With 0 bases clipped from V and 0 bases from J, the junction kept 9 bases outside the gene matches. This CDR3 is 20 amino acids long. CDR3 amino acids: CASSLATSGGGRGSTDTQYF. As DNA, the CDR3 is TGTGCCAGCAGCTTAGCTACTAGCGGGGGGGGCCGAGGAAGCACAGATACGCAGTATTTT.

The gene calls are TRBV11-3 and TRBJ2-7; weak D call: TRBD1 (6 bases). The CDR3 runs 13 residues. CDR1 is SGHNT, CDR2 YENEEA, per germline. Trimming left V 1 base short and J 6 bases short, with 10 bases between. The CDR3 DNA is TGTGCCAGCAGCTTAGGGACAGCCTCCGAGCAGTACTTC. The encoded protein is CASSLGTASEQYF.

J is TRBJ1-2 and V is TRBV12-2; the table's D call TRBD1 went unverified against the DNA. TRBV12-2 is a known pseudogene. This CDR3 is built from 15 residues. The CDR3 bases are TGTGCAAGTCGTCAACGGCGACAGGGGGCGCGCGGCTACACCTTC. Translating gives CASRQRRQGARGYTF.

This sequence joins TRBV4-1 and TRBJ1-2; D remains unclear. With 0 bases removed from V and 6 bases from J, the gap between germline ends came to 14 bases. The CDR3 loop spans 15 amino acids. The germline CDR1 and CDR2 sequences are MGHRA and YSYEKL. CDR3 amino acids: CASSQESREGDGYTF. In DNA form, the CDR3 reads TGCGCCAGCAGCCAAGAGAGTCGGGAAGGAGATGGCTACACCTTC.

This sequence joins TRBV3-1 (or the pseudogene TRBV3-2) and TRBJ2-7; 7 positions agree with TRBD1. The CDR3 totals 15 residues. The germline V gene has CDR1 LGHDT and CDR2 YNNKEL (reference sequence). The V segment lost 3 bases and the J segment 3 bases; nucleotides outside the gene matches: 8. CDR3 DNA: TGTGCCAGCAGCCAGTTACAGGGGAAGATCTACGAGCAGTACTTC. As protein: CASSQLQGKIYEQYF.

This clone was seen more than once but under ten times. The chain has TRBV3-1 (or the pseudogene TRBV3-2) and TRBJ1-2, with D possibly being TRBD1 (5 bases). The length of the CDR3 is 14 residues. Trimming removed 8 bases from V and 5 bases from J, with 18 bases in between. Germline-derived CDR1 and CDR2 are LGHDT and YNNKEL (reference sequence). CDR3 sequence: CASPRGGDPYGYTF. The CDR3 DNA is TGTGCCAGCCCCCGGGGGGGTGACCCGTATGGCTACACCTTC.

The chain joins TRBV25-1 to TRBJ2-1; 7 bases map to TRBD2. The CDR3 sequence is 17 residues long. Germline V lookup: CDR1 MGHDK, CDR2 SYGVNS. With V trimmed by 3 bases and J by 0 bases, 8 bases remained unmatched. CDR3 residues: CASSDYLAEGSYNEQFF. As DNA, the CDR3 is TGTGCCAGCAGTGATTACCTAGCGGAAGGCTCCTACAATGAGCAGTTCTTC.

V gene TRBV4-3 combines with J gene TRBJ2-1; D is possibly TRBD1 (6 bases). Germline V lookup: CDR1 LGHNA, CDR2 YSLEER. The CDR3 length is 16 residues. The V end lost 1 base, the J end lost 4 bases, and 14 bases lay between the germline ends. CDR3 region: CASSQVGGGPYNEQFF. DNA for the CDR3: TGCGCCAGCAGCCAAGTAGGTGGGGGCCCTTACAATGAGCAGTTCTTC.

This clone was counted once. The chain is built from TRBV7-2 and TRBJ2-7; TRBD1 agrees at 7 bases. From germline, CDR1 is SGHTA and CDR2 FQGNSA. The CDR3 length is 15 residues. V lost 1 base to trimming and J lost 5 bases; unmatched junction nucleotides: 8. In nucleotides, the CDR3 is TGTGCCAGCAGCTTAGATCCAGGGGGTGATAACGAGCAGTACTTC. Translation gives CASSLDPGGDNEQYF. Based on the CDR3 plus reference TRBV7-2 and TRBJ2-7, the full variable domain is GAGVSQSPSNKVTEKGKDVELRCDPISGHTALYWYRQSLGQGLEFLIYFQGNSAPDKSGLPSDRFSAERTGGSVSTLTIQRTQQEDSAVYLCASSLDPGGDNEQYFGPGTRLTVT.

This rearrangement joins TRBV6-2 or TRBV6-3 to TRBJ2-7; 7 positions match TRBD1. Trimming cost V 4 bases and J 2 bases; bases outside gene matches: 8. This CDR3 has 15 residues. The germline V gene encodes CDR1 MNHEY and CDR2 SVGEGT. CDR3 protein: CASSSDSGQPYEQYF. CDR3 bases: TGTGCCAGCAGTTCCGATTCGGGACAGCCCTACGAGCAGTACTTC.

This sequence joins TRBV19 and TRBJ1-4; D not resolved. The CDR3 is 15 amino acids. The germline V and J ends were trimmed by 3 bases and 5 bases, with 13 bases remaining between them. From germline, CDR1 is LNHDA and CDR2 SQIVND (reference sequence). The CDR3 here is CASSMRNEVNEKLFF. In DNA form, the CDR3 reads TGTGCCAGTAGTATGCGTAATGAGGTGAATGAAAAACTGTTTTTT.

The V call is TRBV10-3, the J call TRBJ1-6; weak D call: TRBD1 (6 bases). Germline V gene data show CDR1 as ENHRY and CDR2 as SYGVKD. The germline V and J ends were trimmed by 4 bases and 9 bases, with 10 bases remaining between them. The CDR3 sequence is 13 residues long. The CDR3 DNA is TGTGCCATCAGTGGGACAGCGGCTTCACCCCTCCACTTT. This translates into CAISGTAASPLHF.